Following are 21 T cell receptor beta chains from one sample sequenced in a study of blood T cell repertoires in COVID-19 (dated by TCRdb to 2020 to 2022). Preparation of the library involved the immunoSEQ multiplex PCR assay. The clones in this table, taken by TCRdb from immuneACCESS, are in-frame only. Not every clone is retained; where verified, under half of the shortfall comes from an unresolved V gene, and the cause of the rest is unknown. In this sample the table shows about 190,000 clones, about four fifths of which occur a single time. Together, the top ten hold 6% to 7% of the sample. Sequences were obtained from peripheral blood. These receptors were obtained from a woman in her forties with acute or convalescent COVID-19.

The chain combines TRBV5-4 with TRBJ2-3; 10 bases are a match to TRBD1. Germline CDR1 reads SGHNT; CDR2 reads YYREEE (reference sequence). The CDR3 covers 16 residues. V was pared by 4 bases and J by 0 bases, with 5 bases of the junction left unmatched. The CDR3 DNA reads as TGTGCCAGCAGCCCGCGACAGGGGGCAAGCACAGATACGCAGTATTTT. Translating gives CASSPRQGASTDTQYF.

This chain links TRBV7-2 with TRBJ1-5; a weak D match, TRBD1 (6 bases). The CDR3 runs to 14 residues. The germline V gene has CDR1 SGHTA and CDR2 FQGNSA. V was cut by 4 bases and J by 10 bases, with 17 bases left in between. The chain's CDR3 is CASSSYGTTQPQHF. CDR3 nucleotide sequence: TGTGCCAGCAGCTCCTACGGGACAACTCAACCCCAGCATTTT.

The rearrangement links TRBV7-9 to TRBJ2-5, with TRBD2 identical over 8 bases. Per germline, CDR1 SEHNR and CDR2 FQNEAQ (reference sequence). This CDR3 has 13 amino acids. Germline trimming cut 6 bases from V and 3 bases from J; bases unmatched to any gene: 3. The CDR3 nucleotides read TGTGCCAGCAGATATAGCGGGGAAGAGACCCAGTACTTC. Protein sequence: CASRYSGEETQYF.

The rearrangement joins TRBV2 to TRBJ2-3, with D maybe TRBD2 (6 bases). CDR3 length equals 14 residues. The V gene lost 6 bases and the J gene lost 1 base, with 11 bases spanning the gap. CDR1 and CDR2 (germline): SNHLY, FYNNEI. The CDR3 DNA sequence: TGTGCCAGCAGGATCGGAGGGGGCACAGATACGCAGTATTTT. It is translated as CASRIGGGTDTQYF.

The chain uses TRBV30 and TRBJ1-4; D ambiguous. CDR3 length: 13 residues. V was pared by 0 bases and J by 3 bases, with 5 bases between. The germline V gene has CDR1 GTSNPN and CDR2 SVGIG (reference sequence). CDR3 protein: CAWSVTANEKLFF. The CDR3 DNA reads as TGTGCCTGGAGTGTAACGGCTAATGAAAAACTGTTTTTT.

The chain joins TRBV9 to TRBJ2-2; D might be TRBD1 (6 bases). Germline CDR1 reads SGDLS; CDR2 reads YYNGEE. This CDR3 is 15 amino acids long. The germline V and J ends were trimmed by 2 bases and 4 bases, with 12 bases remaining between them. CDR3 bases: TGTGCCAGCAGCGTCCAACAGGGAGTCACCGGGGAGCTGTTTTTT. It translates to CASSVQQGVTGELFF.

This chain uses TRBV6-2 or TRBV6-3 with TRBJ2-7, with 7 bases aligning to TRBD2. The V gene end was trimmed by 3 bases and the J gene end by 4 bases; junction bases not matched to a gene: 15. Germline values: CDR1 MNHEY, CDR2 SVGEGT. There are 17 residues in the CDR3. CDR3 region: CASSYETGRDYKYEQYF. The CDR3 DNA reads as TGTGCCAGCAGTTATGAAACTGGTCGGGACTACAAATACGAGCAGTACTTC.

In DNA form, the CDR3 reads TGCGCCAGCAGCCCGTATCTAGCGGGAGATACGCAGTATTTT. Its protein is CASSPYLAGDTQYF. The chain recombines TRBV5-1 with TRBJ2-3; 8 nucleotides align to TRBD2. This CDR3 region has 14 residues. The V and J ends lost 4 bases and 5 bases, in that order; junction bases with no gene match: 6. CDR1 SGHRS and CDR2 YFSETQ come from the germline V gene.

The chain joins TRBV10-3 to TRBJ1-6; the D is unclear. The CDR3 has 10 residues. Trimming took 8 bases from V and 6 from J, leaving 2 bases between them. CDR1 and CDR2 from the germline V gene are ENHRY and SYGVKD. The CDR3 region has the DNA TGTGCCATCCGTAATTCACCCCTCCACTTT. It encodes CAIRNSPLHF.

The CDR3 sequence is CASSQGHRASGVRGYTF. The CDR3 coding sequence is TGTGCCAGCAGCCAAGGACACAGGGCTTCTGGAGTACGTGGCTACACCTTC. The chain couples TRBV14 to TRBJ1-2; weak D call: TRBD1 (6 bases). The germline V and J ends were trimmed by 1 base and 7 bases, with 22 bases remaining between them. Germline V lookup: CDR1 SGHDN, CDR2 FVKESK. The CDR3 has 17 amino acids.

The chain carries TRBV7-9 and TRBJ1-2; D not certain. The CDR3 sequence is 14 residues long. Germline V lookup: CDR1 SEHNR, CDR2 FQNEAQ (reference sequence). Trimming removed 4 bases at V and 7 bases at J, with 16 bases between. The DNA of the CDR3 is TGTGCCAGCAGCTCGACACCGCAGGAGGGTGGCTACACCTTC. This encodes CASSSTPQEGGYTF.

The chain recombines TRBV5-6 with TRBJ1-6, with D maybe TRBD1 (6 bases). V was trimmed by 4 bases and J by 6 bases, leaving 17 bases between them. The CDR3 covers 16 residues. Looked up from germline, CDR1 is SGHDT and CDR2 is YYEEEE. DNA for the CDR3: TGTGCCAGCAGCCCCATACGTGGCAGGGGTAATTCACCCCTCCACTTT. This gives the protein CASSPIRGRGNSPLHF.

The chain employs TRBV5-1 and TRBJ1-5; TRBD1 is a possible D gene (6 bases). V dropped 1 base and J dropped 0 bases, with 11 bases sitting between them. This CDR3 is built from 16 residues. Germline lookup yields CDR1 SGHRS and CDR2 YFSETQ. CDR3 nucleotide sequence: TGCGCCAGCAGCTTGTGGGGAGGGGGTAGCAATCAGCCCCAGCATTTT. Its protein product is CASSLWGGGSNQPQHF.

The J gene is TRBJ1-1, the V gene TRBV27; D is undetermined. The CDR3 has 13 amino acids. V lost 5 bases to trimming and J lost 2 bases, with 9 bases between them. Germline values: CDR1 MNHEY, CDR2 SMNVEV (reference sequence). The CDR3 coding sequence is TGTGCCAGCAGTCCAATCAGTAACACTGAAGCTTTCTTT. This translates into CASSPISNTEAFF.

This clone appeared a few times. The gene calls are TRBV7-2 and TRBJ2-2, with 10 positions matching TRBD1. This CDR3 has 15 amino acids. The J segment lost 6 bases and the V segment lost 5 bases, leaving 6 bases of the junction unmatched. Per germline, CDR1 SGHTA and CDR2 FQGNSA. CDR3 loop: CASSHGQGGSGELFF. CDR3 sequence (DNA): TGTGCCAGCAGCCACGGACAGGGGGGATCCGGGGAGCTGTTTTTT. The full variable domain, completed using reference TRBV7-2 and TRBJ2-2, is GAGVSQSPSNKVTEKGKDVELRCDPISGHTALYWYRQSLGQGLEFLIYFQGNSAPDKSGLPSDRFSAERTGGSVSTLTIQRTQQEDSAVYLCASSHGQGGSGELFFGEGSRLTVL.

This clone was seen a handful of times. The DNA for the CDR3 is TGTGCCAGTAGGCTAGGGACATTTAACACTGAAGCTTTCTTT. As protein: CASRLGTFNTEAFF. The J gene is TRBJ1-1, the V gene TRBV19; TRBD1 is a possible D gene (6 bases). The CDR3 is made up of 14 amino acids. CDR1 and CDR2 from the germline V gene are LNHDA and SQIVND (reference sequence). With 6 bases removed from V and 2 bases from J, the gap between germline ends came to 13 bases.

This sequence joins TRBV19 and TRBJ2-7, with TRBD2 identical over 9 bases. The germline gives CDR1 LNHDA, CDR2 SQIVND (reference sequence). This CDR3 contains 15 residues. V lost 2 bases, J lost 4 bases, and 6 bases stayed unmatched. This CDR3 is CASSIYLAGEYEQYF. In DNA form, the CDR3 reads TGTGCCAGTAGTATATACTTAGCGGGAGAGTACGAGCAGTACTTC.

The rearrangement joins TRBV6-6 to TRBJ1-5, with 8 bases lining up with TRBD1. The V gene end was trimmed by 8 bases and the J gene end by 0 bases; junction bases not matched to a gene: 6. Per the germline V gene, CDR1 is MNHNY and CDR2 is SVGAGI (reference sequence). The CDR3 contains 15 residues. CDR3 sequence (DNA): TGTGCCAGCCGTCCCGGACAGGGTAGCAATCAGCCCCAGCATTTT. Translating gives CASRPGQGSNQPQHF.

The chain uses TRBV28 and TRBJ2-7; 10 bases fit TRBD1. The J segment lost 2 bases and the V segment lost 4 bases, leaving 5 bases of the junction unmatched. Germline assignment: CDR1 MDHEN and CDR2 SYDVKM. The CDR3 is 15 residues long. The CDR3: CASSSTTGGPYEQYF. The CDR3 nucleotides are TGTGCCAGCAGTTCGACGACAGGGGGCCCCTACGAGCAGTACTTC.

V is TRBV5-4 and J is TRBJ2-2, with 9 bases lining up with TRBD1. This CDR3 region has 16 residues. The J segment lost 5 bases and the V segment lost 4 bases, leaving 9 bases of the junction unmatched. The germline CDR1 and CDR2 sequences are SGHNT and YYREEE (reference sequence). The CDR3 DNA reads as TGTGCCAGCAGCGCACCGGGACAGGGTCGTACCGGGGAGCTGTTTTTT. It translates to CASSAPGQGRTGELFF.

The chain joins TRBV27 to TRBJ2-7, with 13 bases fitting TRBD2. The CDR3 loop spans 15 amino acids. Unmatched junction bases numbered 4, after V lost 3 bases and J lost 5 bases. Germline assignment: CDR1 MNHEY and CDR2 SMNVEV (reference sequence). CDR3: CASSFGLAGVDEQYF. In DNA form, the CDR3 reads TGTGCCAGCAGTTTTGGACTAGCGGGAGTGGACGAGCAGTACTTC.